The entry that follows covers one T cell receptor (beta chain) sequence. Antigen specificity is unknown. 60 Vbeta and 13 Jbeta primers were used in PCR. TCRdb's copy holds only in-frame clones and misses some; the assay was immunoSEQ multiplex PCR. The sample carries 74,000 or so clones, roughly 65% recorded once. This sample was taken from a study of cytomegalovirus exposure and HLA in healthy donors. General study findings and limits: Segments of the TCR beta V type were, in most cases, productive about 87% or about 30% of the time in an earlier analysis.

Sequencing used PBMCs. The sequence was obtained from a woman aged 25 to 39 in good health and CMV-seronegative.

The CDR3 coding sequence is TGTGCCAGCAGCCTGACAGGGGGTGGTCAAGAGACCCAGTACTTC. Translating gives CASSLTGGGQETQYF. The chain combines TRBV7-3 with TRBJ2-5; 9 bases map to TRBD1. Trimming cost V 5 bases and J 2 bases; bases outside gene matches: 6. This CDR3 contains 15 residues. Germline values: CDR1 SGHTA, CDR2 FQGTGA. The full variable domain, its missing parts supplied by reference TRBV7-3 and TRBJ2-5, is GAGVSQTPSNKVTEKGKYVELRCDPISGHTALYWYRQSLGQGPEFLIYFQGTGAADDSGLPNDRFFAVRPEGSVSTLKIQRTERGDSAVYLCASSLTGGGQETQYFGPGTRLLVL.